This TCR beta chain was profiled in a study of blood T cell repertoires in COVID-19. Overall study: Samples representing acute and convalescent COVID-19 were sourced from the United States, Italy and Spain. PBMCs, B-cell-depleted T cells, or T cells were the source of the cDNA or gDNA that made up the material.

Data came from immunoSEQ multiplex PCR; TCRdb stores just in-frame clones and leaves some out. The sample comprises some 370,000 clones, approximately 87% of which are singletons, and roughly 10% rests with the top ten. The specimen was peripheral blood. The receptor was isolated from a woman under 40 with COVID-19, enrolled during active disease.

The CDR3 DNA is TGCGCCAGCAGCCAAGACCTAGCGGGAGGGCCCTATTACGAGCAGTACTTC. Protein: CASSQDLAGGPYYEQYF. The genes are TRBV4-1 and TRBJ2-7; TRBD2 aligns across 12 bases. Germline CDR1 and CDR2: MGHRA and YSYEKL. This CDR3 is built from 17 residues. The J segment lost 4 bases and the V segment lost 0 bases, leaving 7 bases of the junction unmatched.